This T cell receptor beta chain derives from a study of T cells in localized non-small cell lung cancer. Study results and limitations: Clonality of T cells reached its maximum in uninvolved adjacent lung, surpassing tumor. Sequencing covered just one tumor region, so heterogeneity cannot be ruled out. Median around 56 top-100 tumor clones were shared with paired adjacent lung. Increased T cell density in blood showed an association with longer overall survival.

V lost 4 bases to trimming and J lost 5 bases, with 15 bases between them. The germline CDR1 and CDR2 sequences are SGDLS and YYNGEE. CDR3 length: 14 amino acids. Of note for this clone: Its antigen is undetermined.

The assay was immunoSEQ multiplex PCR, and TCRdb's table has in-frame clones only and misses some. This sample has 40,000 to 55,000 clones, with less than 85% found just once. The chain is built from TRBV9 and TRBJ2-5, with D perhaps matching TRBD1 (5 bases). This receptor was taken from a woman aged 35 to 70 with stage II lung adenocarcinoma. Sample: PBMCs, taken before any cancer treatment. The CDR3 here is CASSKQADRETQYF. Here the CDR3 DNA reads TGTGCCAGCAGCAAACAGGCAGATCGGGAGACCCAGTACTTC.